These 2 T cell receptor beta chains were all obtained from the same sample, sequenced in a study of Ad26.COV2.S vaccination and SARS-CoV-2 variants. The table came from immunoSEQ multiplex PCR; TCRdb's copy has only in-frame clones and leaves some out. This sample has approximately 250,000 clones, with roughly 87% found just once. Treatment specified: 15 to 20 received Ad26.COV2.S at low or high dose, single or two shots; about 5 received placebo; per-sample allocation not given. Samples were taken on day 63 after the first vaccine or placebo injection. The sequences come from peripheral blood, collected in a trial of Ad26.COV2.S vaccine versus placebo. These TCRs come from a person aged 18-60 years who received the Ad26.COV2.S COVID-19 vaccine or a placebo.

The chain carries TRBV25-1 and TRBJ1-1; D is undetermined. Germline loops: CDR1 MGHDK, CDR2 SYGVNS. V shed 3 bases and J shed 0 bases, with 20 bases lying between them. The CDR3 consists of 18 residues. The CDR3 sequence: CASSDQTAPGRMNTEAFF. CDR3 nucleotide sequence: TGTGCCAGCAGTGACCAAACGGCTCCCGGACGGATGAACACTGAAGCTTTCTTT. Using reference TRBV25-1 and TRBJ1-1 for the parts outside the CDR3, the full variable domain is EADIYQTPRYLVIGTGKKITLECSQTMGHDKMYWYQQDPGMELHLIHYSYGVNSTEKGDLSSESTVSRIRTEHFPLTLESARPSHTSQYLCASSDQTAPGRMNTEAFFGQGTRLTVV.

The chain couples TRBV19 to TRBJ1-2; unclear D gene. In germline, CDR1 is LNHDA, CDR2 SQIVND (reference sequence). The CDR3 runs to 13 residues. The V and J ends lost 1 base and 8 bases respectively, with 11 bases between them. As DNA, the CDR3 is TGTGCCAGTAGTATAGTAGGTTCCGGCGGCTACACCTTC. Translating gives CASSIVGSGGYTF.